This T cell receptor beta chain comes out of a study of control samples from healthy donors and cancer patients. The CDR3 loop spans 16 amino acids. The ends were cut back, 8 bases at V and 0 bases at J, with 19 bases in the middle. Germline assignment: CDR1 SNHLY and CDR2 FYNNEI. Profiled with immunoSEQ multiplex PCR; TCRdb holds only in-frame clones, not every one. Of tens of thousands of clones in the sample, 65% to 80% were seen once. The source is a male donor with melanoma. Material for sequencing was formalin-fixed, paraffin-embedded tissue. The chain couples TRBV2 to TRBJ1-2; D may be TRBD1 (5 bases). The CDR3 sequence: CASGTDPGSANYGYTF. CDR3 bases: TGTGCCAGCGGGACCGACCCAGGGTCGGCTAACTATGGCTACACCTTC.